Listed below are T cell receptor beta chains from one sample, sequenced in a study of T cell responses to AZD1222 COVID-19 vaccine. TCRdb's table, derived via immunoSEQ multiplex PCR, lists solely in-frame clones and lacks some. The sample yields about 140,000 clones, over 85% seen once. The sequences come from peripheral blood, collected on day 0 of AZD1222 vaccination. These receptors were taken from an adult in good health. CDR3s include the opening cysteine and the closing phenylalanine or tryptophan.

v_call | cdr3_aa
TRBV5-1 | CASSLAYSRRGYTF
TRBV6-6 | CASSYSLADTQYF
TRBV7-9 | CASSSRDRSYEQYF
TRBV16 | CASSPWANNEQFF
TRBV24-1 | CATTRGPESEQYF
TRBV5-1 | CASSPGSANTGELFF
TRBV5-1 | CASRFYGMGTDTQYF
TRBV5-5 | CASSLLGVGGLQREQYF
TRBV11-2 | CASSLRAYNEQFF
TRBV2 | CASRDNSPLHF
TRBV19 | CASSIVISGSTDTQYF
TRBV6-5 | CASTSGQGYYEQYF